The next 10 T cell receptor beta chains were all read from a single sample in a study of T cells after yellow fever vaccination. Via MiXCR, TCRdb re-called the 5' RACE reads, giving one row per CDR3 protein. The data contain 450,000 to 550,000 distinct CDR3 sequences, roughly 19% of them singletons. This specimen was PBMCs, taken 15 days after the yellow fever booster vaccination. These receptors were collected from a young man who received the YFV17D yellow fever vaccine.

This chain uses TRBV27 with TRBJ2-3, with 12 bases fitting TRBD2. Losses at the gene ends were 5 bases for V and 5 bases for J; bases not matched to a gene: 11. This CDR3 is 17 amino acids long. Looked up from germline, CDR1 is MNHEY and CDR2 is SMNVEV (reference sequence). The CDR3 nucleotides read TGTGCCAGCAGTGAATTTGGACTAGCGGGAAGTAGAGATACGCAGTATTTT. Residues: CASSEFGLAGSRDTQYF.

This clonotype was observed at least ten times. This chain connects TRBV11-3 to TRBJ2-1; 10 positions match TRBD2. Germline V CDR1 and CDR2: SGHNT, YENEEA. The CDR3 spans 16 residues. V was clipped by 5 bases and J by 7 bases; unmatched bases: 11. CDR3 coding DNA: TGTGCCAGCAGCCCCCGAACTAGCGGGGTTATTAATGAGCAGTTCTTC. Encoded protein: CASSPRTSGVINEQFF.

This chain uses TRBV4-2 with TRBJ2-3; the match to TRBD2 covers 9 bases. In germline, CDR1 is LGHNA, CDR2 YNFKEQ. V trimming: 3 bases; J trimming: 4 bases; junction bases outside the gene matches: 8. CDR3 length: 16 amino acids. The DNA for the CDR3 is TGTGCCAGCAGCCACGAGGGACTAGCTTTCCCAGATACGCAGTATTTT. This codes for CASSHEGLAFPDTQYF.

V is TRBV18 and J is TRBJ2-7, with D unresolved. V gave up 2 bases and J gave up 5 bases, with 4 bases separating them. Germline V CDR1 and CDR2: KGHSH, LQKENI. The CDR3 sequence is 11 residues long. DNA of the CDR3: TGTGCCAGCTCACCAAAGGACGAGCAGTACTTC. Encoded protein: CASSPKDEQYF. Full variable domain (rest looked up from reference TRBV18 and TRBJ2-7): NAGVMQNPRHLVRRRGQEARLRCSPMKGHSHVYWYRQLPEEGLKFMVYLQKENIIDESGMPKERFSAEFPKEGPSILRIQQVVRGDSAAYFCASSPKDEQYFGPGTRLTVT.

This clonotype was detected a few times. The V gene is TRBV7-2, the J gene TRBJ2-7; possibly TRBD2 for D (5 bases). The germline CDR1 and CDR2 sequences are SGHTA and FQGNSA. The CDR3 consists of 15 residues. V shed 5 bases and J shed 3 bases, with 17 bases lying between them. This CDR3 reads CASSAVRGKIYEQYF. CDR3 bases: TGTGCCAGCAGCGCCGTAAGAGGGAAGATCTACGAGCAGTACTTC. The whole variable domain, remainder taken from reference TRBV7-2 and TRBJ2-7, is GAGVSQSPSNKVTEKGKDVELRCDPISGHTALYWYRQSLGQGLEFLIYFQGNSAPDKSGLPSDRFSAERTGGSVSTLTIQRTQQEDSAVYLCASSAVRGKIYEQYFGPGTRLTVT.

This clonotype was picked up a small number of times. This rearrangement joins TRBV29-1 to TRBJ2-3; tentatively, D is TRBD1 (5 bases). V was trimmed by 0 bases and J by 5 bases, leaving 15 bases between them. Germline V CDR1 and CDR2: SQVTM, ANQGSEA. The CDR3 contains 15 residues. This CDR3 reads CSVEDRRGSIDTQYF. CDR3 DNA: TGCAGCGTTGAAGATAGAAGGGGTTCCATAGATACGCAGTATTTT.

The chain couples TRBV5-1 to TRBJ2-3; 9 nucleotides agree with TRBD2. The CDR3 sequence is 14 residues long. The V segment lost 5 bases and the J segment 4 bases; nucleotides outside the gene matches: 5. Germline V lookup: CDR1 SGHRS, CDR2 YFSETQ. The CDR3 spells CASRTSGVSDTQYF. Written as DNA, the CDR3 is TGCGCCAGCAGGACTAGCGGAGTGTCAGATACGCAGTATTTT.

The V call is TRBV20-1, the J call TRBJ2-5, with D possibly TRBD2 on 5 matching bases. With 6 bases removed from V and 5 bases from J, the gap between germline ends came to 16 bases. Germline lookup yields CDR1 DFQATT and CDR2 SNEGSKA (reference sequence). The CDR3 sequence is 13 residues long. The CDR3 nucleotides are TGCAGTGCATTAGACGTGGGCGGGGAGACCCAGTACTTC. Its protein is CSALDVGGETQYF.

This clonotype appeared a few times. V gene TRBV23-1 combines with J gene TRBJ2-1; a weak D match, TRBD2 (6 bases). TRBV23-1 is noted as an ORF with a role that remains uncertain. CDR3 length: 13 residues. Trimming took 2 bases from V and 13 from J, leaving 15 bases between them. CDR3 loop: CASSQQLGDLQFF. The CDR3 DNA reads as TGCGCCAGCAGTCAACAACTTGGGGACTTACAGTTCTTC.

This sequence joins TRBV29-1 and TRBJ2-1; 7 nucleotides agree with TRBD2. This CDR3 has 17 residues. V shed 3 bases, J shed 0 bases, and the junction held 11 bases outside the gene matches. Germline V CDR1 and CDR2: SQVTM, ANQGSEA. CDR3 nucleotide sequence: TGCAGCGTTGATGATGTCTCTAGCGGTAGCTCCTACAATGAGCAGTTCTTC. Its protein is CSVDDVSSGSSYNEQFF.